These 27 T cell receptor beta chains share one sample of origin, sequenced in a study of control samples from healthy donors and cancer patients. Assay used: immunoSEQ multiplex PCR; TCRdb lists only in-frame clones, some missing. The sample contains 50,000 or so clones, 80% of which appear only once. The sample consisted of blood. Receptors originate from a man between 65 and 79 years old in good health.

The DNA of the CDR3 is TGTGCCTGGAGTCGCGACAGGGGCAATTCACCCCTCCACTTT. Protein sequence: CAWSRDRGNSPLHF. This chain uses TRBV30 with TRBJ1-6; the match to TRBD1 covers 8 bases. V shed 2 bases and J 7 bases; nucleotides not matched to a gene: 4. Germline V gives CDR1 GTSNPN, CDR2 SVGIG (reference sequence). The CDR3 covers 14 residues. Together with reference TRBV30 and TRBJ1-6, the CDR3 gives the full variable domain: SQTIHQWPATLVQPVGSPLSLECTVEGTSNPNLYWYRQAAGRGLQLLFYSVGIGQISSEVPQNLSASRPQDRQFILSSKKLLLSDSGFYLCAWSRDRGNSPLHFGNGTRLTVT.

The chain combines TRBV30 with TRBJ1-3, with D unclear. The germline gives CDR1 GTSNPN, CDR2 SVGIG (reference sequence). Trimming shortened V by 2 bases and J by 0 bases, and 11 bases separated the two germline ends. This CDR3 spans 15 amino acids. The CDR3 loop is CAWSKIRLSGNTIYF. DNA of the CDR3: TGTGCCTGGAGTAAGATCAGACTCTCTGGAAACACCATATATTTT. Full variable domain (outside the CDR3, taken from reference TRBV30 and TRBJ1-3): SQTIHQWPATLVQPVGSPLSLECTVEGTSNPNLYWYRQAAGRGLQLLFYSVGIGQISSEVPQNLSASRPQDRQFILSSKKLLLSDSGFYLCAWSKIRLSGNTIYFGEGSWLTVV.

The gene calls are TRBV7-6 and TRBJ2-7, with 8 bases that match TRBD1. J gave up 1 base and V 2 bases, and 7 bases lay outside the gene matches. The CDR3 is made up of 16 amino acids. Germline assignment: CDR1 SGHVS and CDR2 FNYEAQ. CDR3 amino acids: CASSLQSGTGSYEQYF. The CDR3 DNA sequence: TGTGCCAGCAGCTTACAATCGGGGACAGGTTCCTACGAGCAGTACTTC.

The sample holds a few counts of this clone. The chain combines TRBV20-1 with TRBJ2-3, with a possible D match to TRBD2 (6 bases). V dropped 3 bases and J dropped 5 bases, with 15 bases sitting between them. The CDR3 loop spans 14 amino acids. CDR1 DFQATT and CDR2 SNEGSKA come from the germline V gene (reference sequence). CDR3 sequence reads: CSASWAGRVDTQYF. CDR3 nucleotide sequence: TGCAGTGCTAGTTGGGCGGGAAGAGTAGATACGCAGTATTTT.

The rearrangement links TRBV27 to TRBJ1-2, with D possibly matching TRBD1 (6 bases). V was clipped by 5 bases and J by 4 bases, with 14 bases between them. The length of the CDR3 is 14 residues. Germline CDR1 reads MNHEY; CDR2 reads SMNVEV (reference sequence). This CDR3 is CASSPLDRTYGYTF. Here the CDR3 DNA reads TGTGCCAGCAGTCCACTGGACAGAACCTATGGCTACACCTTC.

The V and J genes are TRBV13 and TRBJ2-1; no firm D call. Trimming took off 4 bases at V and 9 bases at J, with 10 bases between the two ends. The CDR3 contains 12 residues. Germline V gene sequence: CDR1 PRHDT, CDR2 FYEKMQ (reference sequence). The CDR3 reads CASSSQNGEQFF. As DNA, the CDR3 is TGTGCCAGCAGCTCCCAGAACGGTGAGCAGTTCTTC.

This sequence joins TRBV2 and TRBJ1-5; D remains ambiguous. V was shortened by 6 bases and J by 7 bases, with 16 bases between the two germline ends. This CDR3 contains 14 residues. CDR1 is SNHLY and CDR2 is FYNNEI in the germline V gene. CDR3 bases: TGTGCCAGCAGCGCTGATGGGGTACTCCAGCCCCAGCATTTT. Amino acids: CASSADGVLQPQHF. Complete variable domain (other parts from reference TRBV2 and TRBJ1-5): EPEVTQTPSHQVTQMGQEVILRCVPISNHLYFYWYRQILGQKVEFLVSFYNNEISEKSEIFDDQFSVERPDGSNFTLKIRSTKLEDSAMYFCASSADGVLQPQHFGDGTRLSIL.

This sequence joins TRBV29-1 and TRBJ2-6; no clear D. This CDR3 region has 12 residues. With 5 bases removed from V and 4 bases from J, the gap between germline ends came to 6 bases. The germline gives CDR1 SQVTM, CDR2 ANQGSEA. The CDR3 nucleotides read TGCAGCGTTTCGGCCGGGGCCAACGTCCTGACTTTC. This codes for CSVSAGANVLTF.

This clone was found a few times. The chain employs TRBV5-8 and TRBJ2-5; a weak D match, TRBD2 (6 bases). The CDR3 is made up of 14 amino acids. In germline, CDR1 is SGHTS, CDR2 YDEGEE. The ends were cut back, 0 bases at V and 7 bases at J, with 13 bases in the middle. The CDR3 coding sequence is TGTGCCAGCAGCTTGGCAGGGTCCGGGGGGACCCAGTACTTC. This encodes CASSLAGSGGTQYF. The entire variable domain, with the rest obtained from reference TRBV5-8 and TRBJ2-5, is as follows: EAGVTQSPTHLIKTRGQQATLRCSPISGHTSVYWYQQALGLGLQFLLWYDEGEERNRGNFPPRFSGRQFPNYSSELNVNALELEDSALYLCASSLAGSGGTQYFGPGTRLLVL.

V is TRBV5-1 and J is TRBJ1-2; D possibly corresponds to TRBD1 (5 bases). Germline-derived CDR1 and CDR2 are SGHRS and YFSETQ. The V end lost 1 base, the J end lost 7 bases, and 17 bases lay between the germline ends. The CDR3 is 15 residues long. CDR3 loop: CASSLQWGDSGGYTF. As DNA, the CDR3 is TGCGCCAGCAGCTTGCAGTGGGGGGATTCAGGTGGCTACACCTTC.

CDR3 residues: CASSFQQYNEQFF. The CDR3 nucleotides are TGCGCCAGCAGCTTCCAGCAGTACAATGAGCAGTTCTTC. V and J are TRBV5-1 and TRBJ2-1; D ambiguous. CDR3 length: 13 residues. Germline loops: CDR1 SGHRS, CDR2 YFSETQ. V lost 2 bases and J lost 4, with 7 bases in between.

The rearrangement links TRBV6-4 to TRBJ1-2; 8 bases fit TRBD1. The junction had 7 bases not matched to a gene; V was cut back by 5 bases and J by 8 bases. Germline V gene data show CDR1 as MRHNA and CDR2 as SNTAGT. The CDR3 has 13 amino acids. CDR3 DNA: TGTGCCAGCAGTTTTACAGGGGGAGGCGGCTACACCTTC. Protein product: CASSFTGGGGYTF.

The rearrangement joins TRBV7-9 to TRBJ1-1; D call uncertain. V was cut by 1 base and J by 4 bases, with 10 bases left in between. This CDR3 is 14 amino acids long. Per the germline V gene, CDR1 is SEHNR and CDR2 is FQNEAQ (reference sequence). The chain's CDR3 is CASSLVTVSTEAFF. The CDR3 coding sequence is TGTGCCAGCAGCTTAGTAACCGTCAGCACTGAAGCTTTCTTT.

The gene calls are TRBV30 and TRBJ1-1; D might be TRBD1 (6 bases). V was clipped by 0 bases and J by 7 bases, with 18 bases between them. Germline V gene data show CDR1 as GTSNPN and CDR2 as SVGIG (reference sequence). The CDR3 is 15 residues long. CDR3 protein: CAWSVQGRPSSEAFF. As DNA, the CDR3 is TGTGCCTGGAGTGTACAGGGAAGACCTAGTAGTGAAGCTTTCTTT.

The chain carries TRBV4-2 and TRBJ1-5; maybe TRBD1 (5 bases). This CDR3 has 16 residues. Looked up from germline, CDR1 is LGHNA and CDR2 is YNFKEQ. Trimming shortened V by 1 base and J by 5 bases, and 15 bases separated the two germline ends. The CDR3 DNA reads TGTGCCAGCAGCCAAGCCTCTGGGGGGTCGGATCAGCCCCAGCATTTT. Its protein product is CASSQASGGSDQPQHF.

The count of this clone is one. The chain couples TRBV2 to TRBJ2-6; D remains unclear. CDR3 length: 14 residues. Per germline, CDR1 SNHLY and CDR2 FYNNEI. V dropped 7 bases and J dropped 1 base, with 8 bases sitting between them. Here the CDR3 reads CASKMGSGANVLTF. As DNA, the CDR3 is TGTGCCAGCAAGATGGGGTCTGGGGCCAACGTCCTGACTTTC.

This chain connects TRBV2 to TRBJ2-1; TRBD2 matches at 10 bases. Germline V CDR1 and CDR2: SNHLY, FYNNEI. The V and J ends lost 4 bases and 4 bases, in that order; junction bases with no gene match: 4. This CDR3 region has 15 residues. CDR3 in amino acids: CASSGRTSGYNEQFF. As DNA, the CDR3 is TGTGCCAGCAGTGGCCGGACTAGCGGTTACAATGAGCAGTTCTTC.

Only one count was recorded for this clone. The rearrangement links TRBV5-1 to TRBJ1-1; no clear D. Germline CDR1 is SGHRS and CDR2 is YFSETQ. The CDR3 sequence is 13 residues long. Trimming removed 5 bases at V and 0 bases at J, with 8 bases between. The CDR3 sequence: CASRIGLNTEAFF. CDR3 in DNA: TGCGCCAGCAGGATAGGGCTGAACACTGAAGCTTTCTTT.

This clone appeared a few times. The rearrangement joins TRBV19 to TRBJ1-1; TRBD1 agrees at 7 bases. V lost 3 bases to trimming and J lost 10 bases; unmatched junction nucleotides: 8. This CDR3 has 13 amino acids. CDR1 is LNHDA, CDR2 SQIVND, per germline (reference sequence). Written as DNA, the CDR3 is TGTGCCAGTAGTATTGGGACAGTCCCTTTAGCTTTCTTT. Translating it yields CASSIGTVPLAFF.

V usage is TRBV2 and J usage is TRBJ1-1; D may be TRBD1 (6 bases). The CDR3 is 15 residues long. Deletions cut 5 bases from V and 2 bases from J, with 15 bases between. The germline CDR1 and CDR2 sequences are SNHLY and FYNNEI. This CDR3 is CASSRQVTGNTEAFF. In nucleotides, the CDR3 is TGTGCCAGCAGTCGACAGGTTACTGGAAACACTGAAGCTTTCTTT.

This clone came up a few times. This rearrangement joins TRBV3-1 (or the pseudogene TRBV3-2) to TRBJ2-7; D remains ambiguous. V dropped 5 bases and J dropped 7 bases, with 15 bases sitting between them. From germline, CDR1 is LGHDT and CDR2 YNNKEL (reference sequence). The CDR3 sequence is 13 residues long. This CDR3 reads CASSFKHLGEQYF. The CDR3 DNA is TGTGCCAGCAGCTTCAAACATCTAGGGGAGCAGTACTTC.

V is TRBV30 and J is TRBJ1-2; possible D gene TRBD1, 6 bases. The germline V and J ends were trimmed by 8 bases and 2 bases, with 15 bases remaining between them. Germline V gene data show CDR1 as GTSNPN and CDR2 as SVGIG (reference sequence). The CDR3 consists of 13 residues. DNA for the CDR3: TGTGCCGGAGGGATCAGGGGCAACTATGGCTACACCTTC. Translated, it gives CAGGIRGNYGYTF.

This clone was counted a single time. The chain carries TRBV5-6 and TRBJ1-2; a weak D match, TRBD1 (5 bases). Trimming took 4 bases from V and 5 from J, leaving 18 bases between them. The length of the CDR3 is 15 residues. CDR1 is SGHDT, CDR2 YYEEEE, per germline. CDR3 sequence (DNA): TGTGCCAGCAGCAAGGGACCATTCCTCGAGTATGGCTACACCTTC. As protein: CASSKGPFLEYGYTF.

The rearrangement uses TRBV28 and TRBJ2-3, with D possibly matching TRBD1 (7 bases). The CDR3 covers 14 residues. Germline assignment: CDR1 MDHEN and CDR2 SYDVKM. Between the trimmed V and J ends, which lost 6 bases and 4 bases, there was a span of 14 bases. The CDR3 loop is CASRSGGLPDTQYF. Here the CDR3 DNA reads TGTGCCAGCAGATCAGGGGGGCTCCCAGATACGCAGTATTTT.

The J gene is TRBJ1-4, the V gene TRBV18; D ambiguous. The CDR3 is 17 amino acids. V lost 1 base, J lost 3 bases, and 15 bases lay in between. The germline gives CDR1 KGHSH, CDR2 LQKENI. DNA of the CDR3: TGTGCCAGCTCACCACGGTTAACGGGGTCATCTAATGAAAAACTGTTTTTT. It translates to CASSPRLTGSSNEKLFF.

The V gene is TRBV29-1, the J gene TRBJ2-3; TRBD1 matches 10 bases. CDR1 SQVTM and CDR2 ANQGSEA come from the germline V gene. J gave up 2 bases and V 7 bases, and 6 bases lay outside the gene matches. The CDR3 runs to 14 residues. CDR3: CSASGTGATDTQYF. The CDR3 coding sequence is TGCAGCGCTTCCGGGACAGGGGCCACAGATACGCAGTATTTT.

The V gene is TRBV7-2, the J gene TRBJ2-3, with 7 bases matching TRBD1. V dropped 5 bases and J dropped 2; count of bases not matched to a gene: 10. This CDR3 has 16 amino acids. Germline CDR1 and CDR2: SGHTA and FQGNSA. This CDR3 reads CASSIGTDRVTDTQYF. CDR3 in DNA: TGTGCCAGCAGCATCGGGACAGACAGGGTCACAGATACGCAGTATTTT.